The 26 T cell receptor beta chains below all came from one sample that was sequenced in a study of blood T cell repertoires in COVID-19 (dated by TCRdb to the early 2020s). Libraries were built with the immunoSEQ multiplex PCR assay. In TCRdb, the immuneACCESS table is reduced to in-frame sequences with V and J assigned. These tables do not hold every clone; where another copy was compared, an unresolved V gene accounts for under half, and the others remain unexplained. The sample contains some 180,000 clones, 75% to 90% of them found a single time. The ten most abundant clones make up just under 8.5% of the sample. Sequenced: peripheral blood. These receptors were obtained from a woman aged 60-75 years with acute or convalescent COVID-19.

V is TRBV29-1 and J is TRBJ1-2; a possible D gene is TRBD1 (6 bases). The V end was cut by 4 bases, the J end by 1 base, with 10 bases between. CDR1 SQVTM and CDR2 ANQGSEA come from the germline V gene. CDR3 length: 13 amino acids. The CDR3 nucleotides read TGCAGCGTTGGGGACAACTATAACTATGGCTACACCTTC. It encodes CSVGDNYNYGYTF.

V usage is TRBV6-5 and J usage is TRBJ1-2; no reliable D call. CDR3 length: 15 residues. V gave up 7 bases and J gave up 4 bases, with 19 bases separating them. Per the germline V gene, CDR1 is MNHEY and CDR2 is SVGAGI. The CDR3 DNA reads as TGTGCCAGCAACCGCGGACTAGGACCGTTCTATGGCTACACCTTC. This gives the protein CASNRGLGPFYGYTF.

V gene TRBV6-6 combines with J gene TRBJ1-3, with a weak D call TRBD1 (6 bases). The CDR3 runs 15 residues. CDR1 and CDR2 from the germline V gene are MNHNY and SVGAGI (reference sequence). The V gene lost 2 bases and the J gene lost 2 bases, with 10 bases spanning the gap. DNA for the CDR3: TGTGCCAGCAGTTACGGACAGCTCACTGGAAACACCATATATTTT. It translates to CASSYGQLTGNTIYF.

The V and J genes are TRBV27 and TRBJ2-7, with TRBD2 matching 9 bases. Germline loops: CDR1 MNHEY, CDR2 SMNVEV (reference sequence). V shed 2 bases, J shed 6 bases, and the junction held 2 bases outside the gene matches. The CDR3 runs 13 residues. CDR3 sequence reads: CASSLAGGLEQYF. CDR3 bases: TGTGCCAGCAGTTTAGCGGGAGGGCTCGAGCAGTACTTC.

This chain joins TRBV11-3 and TRBJ2-2, with a weak D call TRBD1 (5 bases). The CDR3 is 16 amino acids. V was shortened by 3 bases and J by 3 bases, with 14 bases between the two germline ends. Germline CDR1 SGHNT, CDR2 YENEEA. The CDR3: CASSLGRRIDTGELFF. Here the CDR3 DNA reads TGTGCCAGCAGCTTGGGGCGGCGAATAGACACCGGGGAGCTGTTTTTT.

The rearrangement links TRBV7-9 to TRBJ2-1; D not resolved. The CDR3 has 12 residues. Trimming removed 1 base at V and 15 bases at J, with 13 bases between. CDR1 and CDR2 (germline): SEHNR, FQNEAQ (reference sequence). CDR3 region: CASSLDSRPAFF. The CDR3 nucleotides are TGTGCCAGCAGCTTAGATTCCAGGCCTGCGTTCTTC. Supplemented by reference TRBV7-9 and TRBJ2-1, the full variable domain reads DTGVSQNPRHKITKRGQNVTFRCDPISEHNRLYWYRQTLGQGPEFLTYFQNEAQLEKSRLLSDRFSAERPKGSFSTLEIQRTEQGDSAMYLCASSLDSRPAFFGPGTRLTVL.

This clone has a handful of counts. This chain's CDR3 is CASSSGILLHF. The CDR3 DNA is TGTGCCAGCAGTTCAGGGATCTTGCTCCACTTT. The V gene is TRBV28, the J gene TRBJ1-6; D possibly corresponds to TRBD1 (5 bases). CDR3 length: 11 amino acids. Trimming cost V 4 bases and J 16 bases, with 11 bases left between them. Per germline, CDR1 MDHEN and CDR2 SYDVKM. Full variable domain (outside the CDR3, taken from reference TRBV28 and TRBJ1-6): DVKVTQSSRYLVKRTGEKVFLECVQDMDHENMFWYRQDPGLGLRLIYFSYDVKMKEKGDIPEGYSVSREKKERFSLILESASTNQTSMYLCASSSGILLHFGNGTRLTVT.

This clone was counted only a few times. V gene TRBV3-1 (or the pseudogene TRBV3-2) combines with J gene TRBJ2-7; TRBD1 is a possible D gene (6 bases). CDR1 and CDR2 from the germline V gene are LGHDT and YNNKEL (reference sequence). The length of the CDR3 is 15 residues. V lost 1 base, J lost 1 base, and 11 bases lay in between. CDR3 in amino acids: CASSQGWTDSYEQYF. As DNA, the CDR3 is TGTGCCAGCAGCCAAGGTTGGACAGATTCCTACGAGCAGTACTTC.

This chain connects TRBV6-5 to TRBJ2-5; maybe TRBD2 (7 bases). Germline assignment: CDR1 MNHEY and CDR2 SVGAGI. The V gene lost 7 bases and the J gene lost 5 bases, with 20 bases spanning the gap. There are 15 residues in the CDR3. CDR3 in amino acids: CASTITRGAGETQYF. The CDR3 DNA sequence: TGTGCCAGCACCATCACCCGGGGGGCGGGGGAGACCCAGTACTTC.

The chain links TRBV28 to TRBJ1-5; D remains unclear. Trimming removed 3 bases from V and 5 bases from J, with 5 bases in between. This CDR3 spans 12 amino acids. Per germline, CDR1 MDHEN and CDR2 SYDVKM. The CDR3 sequence: CASSFEDQPQHF. CDR3 coding DNA: TGTGCCAGCAGTTTTGAGGATCAGCCCCAGCATTTT.

The genes are TRBV7-8 and TRBJ1-3; D call uncertain. The V gene lost 6 bases and the J gene lost 3 bases, with 15 bases spanning the gap. The CDR3 length is 15 residues. The V gene's germline CDR1 is SGHVS and CDR2 FQNEAQ. The CDR3 loop is CASRAGLGIGNTIYF. CDR3 coding DNA: TGTGCCAGCAGAGCGGGGTTGGGGATTGGAAACACCATATATTTT.

Concerning this clone itself: A read error may account for a junction end that differs from germline. DNA of the CDR3: TGTGCCAGCAGTTTAGGTCGGGAGTTCGGGTCGAATGAGCAGTTCTTC. Translated, it gives CASSLGREFGSNEQFF. The V and J genes are TRBV7-2 and TRBJ2-1, with a possible D match to TRBD2 (6 bases). Germline CDR1 is SGHTA and CDR2 is FQGNSA. CDR3 length: 16 residues.

V usage is TRBV2 and J usage is TRBJ1-2; D is unresolved. The CDR3 totals 13 residues. Trimming pared 3 bases from V and 4 bases from J, leaving 9 bases between. CDR1 is SNHLY and CDR2 is FYNNEI in the germline V gene. The CDR3 sequence is CASSERQIYGYTF. DNA of the CDR3: TGTGCCAGCAGTGAGAGGCAGATCTATGGCTACACCTTC.

The chain has TRBV2 and TRBJ2-5; D is possibly TRBD2 (6 bases). The CDR3 is made up of 14 amino acids. CDR1 and CDR2 (germline): SNHLY, FYNNEI. V was clipped by 3 bases and J by 5 bases, with 13 bases between them. CDR3 in DNA: TGTGCCAGCAGTGAGGGGGGTAGATGGGAGACCCAGTACTTC. This translates into CASSEGGRWETQYF.

This chain joins TRBV28 and TRBJ2-1; D might be TRBD2 (5 bases). The CDR3 loop spans 15 amino acids. The germline V gene encodes CDR1 MDHEN and CDR2 SYDVKM. V was shortened by 7 bases and J by 5 bases, with 18 bases between the two germline ends. This CDR3 reads CASKKGRALNNEQFF. The CDR3 nucleotides read TGTGCCAGCAAGAAAGGGAGAGCGTTGAACAATGAGCAGTTCTTC.

The chain couples TRBV6-5 to TRBJ1-2; tentative D call: TRBD1 (5 bases). This CDR3 has 15 amino acids. CDR1 is MNHEY and CDR2 is SVGAGI in the germline V gene. V lost 8 bases and J lost 6, with 22 bases in between. CDR3 coding DNA: TGTGCCAGCGGAATGAACACCCGGGGGGGGAATGGCTACACCTTC. Translated, it gives CASGMNTRGGNGYTF.

The V gene is TRBV11-3, the J gene TRBJ2-1; 7 nucleotides match TRBD1. Germline loops: CDR1 SGHNT, CDR2 YENEEA. V was pared by 0 bases and J by 8 bases, with 1 base of the junction left unmatched. This CDR3 comprises 13 residues. The CDR3 bases are TGTGCCAGCAGCTTAGAAGGGGGCGATGAGCAGTTCTTC. Translating it yields CASSLEGGDEQFF.

This sequence joins TRBV7-9 and TRBJ1-1; 9 bases map to TRBD1. J was trimmed by 12 bases and V by 6 bases; bases with no gene match: 14. Germline CDR1 and CDR2: SEHNR and FQNEAQ (reference sequence). The CDR3 sequence is 14 residues long. DNA of the CDR3: TGTGCCAGCAGTTTCGACAGGGGGACGGAGGGAACTTTCTTT. It yields the protein CASSFDRGTEGTFF.

This sequence joins TRBV19 and TRBJ1-5; 12 nucleotides align to TRBD1. With V trimmed by 4 bases and J by 6 bases, 4 bases remained unmatched. The length of the CDR3 is 15 residues. In germline, CDR1 is LNHDA, CDR2 SQIVND (reference sequence). The CDR3 DNA is TGTGCCAGTAGTAGGGACAGGGGGCTAAGTCAGCCCCAGCATTTT. It specifies CASSRDRGLSQPQHF.

The chain links TRBV2 to TRBJ2-3, with TRBD2 identical over 7 bases. Looked up from germline, CDR1 is SNHLY and CDR2 is FYNNEI. Unmatched junction bases numbered 6, after V lost 4 bases and J lost 5 bases. This CDR3 is built from 14 residues. The CDR3 DNA reads TGTGCCAGCAGTGTTGCGGGAGTGATAGATACGCAGTATTTT. This sequence encodes CASSVAGVIDTQYF.

This chain joins TRBV6-5 and TRBJ1-5; perhaps TRBD1 as D (5 bases). This CDR3 is 13 amino acids long. Germline V gene data show CDR1 as MNHEY and CDR2 as SVGAGI. The V end was cut by 7 bases, the J end by 6 bases, with 13 bases between. CDR3 DNA: TGTGCCAGCAAGGACAATATGCTTCAGCCCCAGCATTTT. This translates into CASKDNMLQPQHF.

The J gene is TRBJ2-1, the V gene TRBV19; the D gene is possibly TRBD2 (6 bases). Trimming cost V 1 base and J 2 bases, with 6 bases left between them. Germline V gene lookup returns CDR1 LNHDA and CDR2 SQIVND (reference sequence). CDR3 length: 14 amino acids. The DNA for the CDR3 is TGTGCCAGTAGTATAGCGGGAGCCTACAATGAGCAGTTCTTC. It codes for CASSIAGAYNEQFF.

CDR3 bases: TGTGCCAGCAGTGCTGGTAGCTACGAGCAGTACGTC. This gives the protein CASSAGSYEQYV. The genes are TRBV6-2 or TRBV6-3 and TRBJ2-7; D is unclear. Trimming left V 5 bases short and J 3 bases short, with 8 bases between. This CDR3 contains 12 residues. Germline CDR1 is MNHEY and CDR2 is SVGEGT.

The V and J genes are TRBV2 and TRBJ1-1, with D perhaps TRBD1 (5 bases). Per the germline V gene, CDR1 is SNHLY and CDR2 is FYNNEI. The CDR3 sequence is 11 residues long. The V end was cut by 9 bases, the J end by 5 bases, with 10 bases between. DNA of the CDR3: TGTGCCAGAGCCCGGGGGACTGAAGCTTTCTTT. This translates into CARARGTEAFF.

This sequence joins TRBV4-2 and TRBJ1-1; 9 nucleotides match TRBD1. CDR1 and CDR2 from the germline V gene are LGHNA and YNFKEQ. J was trimmed by 5 bases and V by 6 bases; bases with no gene match: 13. The CDR3 is 16 residues long. The CDR3 region is CASSRDRAVISTEAFF. The CDR3 nucleotides read TGTGCCAGCAGTCGGGACAGGGCGGTTATTTCTACTGAAGCTTTCTTT.

This sequence joins TRBV7-3 and TRBJ2-3; possible D gene TRBD2, 5 bases. The CDR3 is made up of 14 amino acids. V was pared by 2 bases and J by 10 bases, with 16 bases between. Germline CDR1 SGHTA, CDR2 FQGTGA. CDR3 bases: TGTGCCAGCAGCTTATCGTACCTCCGGGATCCGCAGTATTTT. It is translated as CASSLSYLRDPQYF.